Following are 25 T cell receptor beta chains from one sample sequenced in a study of T-cell memory formation after mild COVID-19. TCRdb used MiXCR to reprocess the 5' RACE reads, holding one entry per CDR3 protein. The profile shows around 300,000 distinct CDR3 sequences, roughly 18% of them singletons. Sequenced sample: PBMCs or a T cell subset sorted from them (not recorded which). These receptors all stem from a man aged 18 to 30 who had mild COVID-19 (a few samples of this study predate the infection). Cell type and time point are not known.

This clonotype showed up just a few times. The chain carries TRBV6-1 and TRBJ1-2; D gene uncertain. The CDR3 contains 15 residues. Trimming cost V 1 base and J 4 bases, with 13 bases left between them. Germline loops: CDR1 MNHNS, CDR2 SASEGT. The CDR3 DNA is TGTGCCAGCAGTGAAGAGTTGGGTCCGACCTATGGCTACACCTTC. Translating gives CASSEELGPTYGYTF.

This clonotype was observed a few times. The chain uses TRBV10-3 and TRBJ2-2; 10 nucleotides align to TRBD1. There are 15 residues in the CDR3. Germline V gene data show CDR1 as ENHRY and CDR2 as SYGVKD. J gave up 7 bases and V 6 bases, and 8 bases lay outside the gene matches. Written as DNA, the CDR3 is TGTGCCATCAGCGGACAGGGGGTCAGCATCGGGGAGCTGTTTTTT. Its protein is CAISGQGVSIGELFF.

The table lists this clonotype with a few counts. The chain combines TRBV5-1 with TRBJ1-1; D is unclear. V lost 1 base to trimming and J lost 6 bases, with 13 bases between them. Germline V gene lookup returns CDR1 SGHRS and CDR2 YFSETQ. There are 14 residues in the CDR3. The CDR3: CASSLRHGIAEAFF. CDR3 coding DNA: TGCGCCAGCAGCTTGAGACACGGAATCGCTGAAGCTTTCTTT.

This clonotype has only a few counts. The CDR3 sequence: CASARGDSSYNEQFF. In DNA form, the CDR3 reads TGTGCCAGCGCCCGGGGGGACAGCTCCTACAATGAGCAGTTCTTC. The chain employs TRBV9 and TRBJ2-1; D possibly matches TRBD1 or TRBD2 (7 bases each). Germline CDR1 is SGDLS and CDR2 is YYNGEE. This CDR3 is built from 15 residues. Trimming shortened V by 7 bases and J by 0 bases, and 14 bases separated the two germline ends.

This clonotype has only a few counts. The chain combines TRBV4-3 with TRBJ2-7, with unresolved D. CDR3 length: 15 amino acids. Trimming cost V 1 base and J 0 bases, with 10 bases left between them. Germline CDR1 is LGHNA and CDR2 is YSLEER. This CDR3 is CASSQVADFSYEQYF. The CDR3 nucleotides read TGCGCCAGCAGCCAAGTTGCGGATTTCTCCTACGAGCAGTACTTC.

This clonotype was picked up many times. This rearrangement joins TRBV5-6 to TRBJ2-3, with TRBD1 matching over 10 bases. The CDR3 is made up of 16 amino acids. Losses at the gene ends were 1 base for V and 5 bases for J; bases not matched to a gene: 7. Germline CDR1 SGHDT, CDR2 YYEEEE. CDR3: CASSLIPGQGKDTQYF. The CDR3 coding sequence is TGTGCCAGCAGCTTGATTCCGGGACAGGGGAAAGATACGCAGTATTTT.

This clonotype was found a few times. This sequence joins TRBV6-5 and TRBJ2-5; TRBD1 aligns across 7 bases. CDR1 and CDR2 (germline): MNHEY, SVGAGI. V lost 2 bases, J lost 7 bases, and 10 bases stayed unmatched. The CDR3 totals 15 residues. CDR3 bases: TGTGCCAGCAGTTACAATCAAGGGGGCCTTAGGACCCAGTACTTC. Translated, it gives CASSYNQGGLRTQYF.

This clonotype has a count of ten or more. This chain joins TRBV29-1 and TRBJ2-7; D might be TRBD2 (5 bases). The CDR3 length is 12 residues. Trimming took off 2 bases at V and 5 bases at J, with 10 bases between the two ends. Germline V gene sequence: CDR1 SQVTM, CDR2 ANQGSEA. The CDR3 nucleotides read TGCAGCGTTGAATTACGGGATAACGAGCAGTACTTC. It translates to CSVELRDNEQYF.

This CDR3 is CSASYGQDEKLFF. In DNA form, the CDR3 reads TGCAGTGCTAGCTACGGACAGGATGAAAAACTGTTTTTT. The chain joins TRBV20-1 to TRBJ1-4, with 7 bases identical to TRBD1. This CDR3 comprises 13 residues. The V segment lost 3 bases and the J segment 6 bases; nucleotides outside the gene matches: 4. Per the germline V gene, CDR1 is DFQATT and CDR2 is SNEGSKA (reference sequence).

This clonotype was recorded a few times. This sequence joins TRBV27 and TRBJ1-2; no reliable D call. Germline CDR1 and CDR2: MNHEY and SMNVEV (reference sequence). This CDR3 comprises 13 residues. The germline V and J ends were trimmed by 6 bases and 1 base, with 9 bases remaining between them. The CDR3 sequence: CASSPSGNYGYTF. For the CDR3, the DNA is TGTGCCAGCAGCCCCTCCGGTAACTATGGCTACACCTTC.

The table lists this clonotype with a few counts. The chain combines TRBV7-2 with TRBJ2-3; tentatively, D is TRBD1 (6 bases). Trimming left V 5 bases short and J 4 bases short, with 16 bases between. Germline-derived CDR1 and CDR2 are SGHTA and FQGNSA. This CDR3 region has 15 residues. The CDR3 bases are TGTGCCAGCAGCCCAGGGACATTTTATTCAGATACGCAGTATTTT. Protein: CASSPGTFYSDTQYF.

The chain couples TRBV4-3 to TRBJ1-2, with D perhaps TRBD1 (5 bases). Trimming cost V 0 bases and J 6 bases, with 20 bases left between them. CDR3 length: 17 residues. Germline CDR1 LGHNA, CDR2 YSLEER. This CDR3 is CASSQDLWGVGVDGYTF. The CDR3 DNA sequence: TGCGCCAGCAGCCAAGACCTCTGGGGGGTCGGTGTAGATGGCTACACCTTC.

This clonotype was recorded a few times. The V call is TRBV7-6, the J call TRBJ1-1; D may be TRBD1 (6 bases). Germline CDR1 and CDR2: SGHVS and FNYEAQ. The CDR3 totals 13 residues. The V end lost 5 bases, the J end lost 4 bases, and 11 bases lay between the germline ends. CDR3: CASSLGGATEAFF. CDR3 nucleotides: TGTGCCAGCAGCCTCGGGGGGGCCACTGAAGCTTTCTTT.

Note on this clonotype: The CDR3 does not close with the conserved phenylalanine or tryptophan, likely indicating a read error. The rearrangement joins TRBV11-2 to TRBJ2-1; the match to TRBD2 covers 7 bases. Germline-derived CDR1 and CDR2 are SGHAT and FQNNGV. Trimming removed 1 base from V and 1 base from J; junction bases left unmatched: 4. CDR3 size: 16 residues. CDR3 nucleotides: TGTGCCAGCAGCTTAGGGGCGGGGGTTTCCTACAATGAGCAGTTCGTC. Its translation: CASSLGAGVSYNEQFV.

The chain has TRBV7-2 and TRBJ1-5, with TRBD1 matching 8 bases. This CDR3 region has 14 residues. With V trimmed by 5 bases and J by 7 bases, 7 bases remained unmatched. Germline-derived CDR1 and CDR2 are SGHTA and FQGNSA. The CDR3 sequence is CASSPGQGAQPQHF. CDR3 DNA sequence: TGTGCCAGCAGCCCCGGACAGGGCGCCCAGCCCCAGCATTTT. Combining the CDR3 with reference TRBV7-2 and TRBJ1-5 gives the whole variable domain GAGVSQSPSNKVTEKGKDVELRCDPISGHTALYWYRQSLGQGLEFLIYFQGNSAPDKSGLPSDRFSAERTGGSVSTLTIQRTQQEDSAVYLCASSPGQGAQPQHFGDGTRLSIL.

This clonotype appeared many times. This chain links TRBV5-6 with TRBJ2-5; D remains unclear. Germline V gene lookup returns CDR1 SGHDT and CDR2 YYEEEE. The V end was cut by 7 bases, the J end by 7 bases, with 14 bases between. CDR3 length: 12 residues. CDR3 nucleotide sequence: TGTGCCAGCGGAAGAACTTCGGGGACCCAGTACTTC. Its translation is CASGRTSGTQYF.

This clonotype appeared a few times. The chain is built from TRBV4-1 and TRBJ1-1; D not resolved. Between the trimmed V and J ends, which lost 4 bases and 3 bases, there was a span of 12 bases. CDR1 is MGHRA and CDR2 is YSYEKL in the germline V gene. This CDR3 is built from 14 residues. Written as DNA, the CDR3 is TGCGCCAGCAGCCCTGGGCCTTGGGACACTGAAGCTTTCTTT. Protein: CASSPGPWDTEAFF.

V gene TRBV27 combines with J gene TRBJ2-3; tentative D call: TRBD1 (6 bases). CDR3 size: 16 residues. Germline assignment: CDR1 MNHEY and CDR2 SMNVEV (reference sequence). Trimming cost V 5 bases and J 0 bases, with 15 bases left between them. The DNA for the CDR3 is TGTGCCAGCAGTCCGACCAGGACAGCCAGCACAGATACGCAGTATTTT. Translating it yields CASSPTRTASTDTQYF.

The CDR3 reads CSAGTGTINEQFF. The CDR3 DNA follows: TGCAGTGCCGGGACAGGGACAATCAATGAGCAGTTCTTC. The chain links TRBV20-1 to TRBJ2-1, with TRBD1 matching over 9 bases. V dropped 6 bases and J dropped 6; count of bases not matched to a gene: 6. Germline CDR1 is DFQATT and CDR2 is SNEGSKA (reference sequence). The CDR3 is 13 amino acids.

The rearrangement uses TRBV7-9 and TRBJ1-5; D unclear. V lost 4 bases to trimming and J lost 3 bases, with 19 bases between them. Germline V gene lookup returns CDR1 SEHNR and CDR2 FQNEAQ (reference sequence). The CDR3 contains 17 residues. The CDR3 here is CASSSLDGQLANQPQHF. CDR3 bases: TGTGCCAGCAGCTCCCTGGACGGGCAGCTTGCCAATCAGCCCCAGCATTTT.

This chain uses TRBV12-3 or TRBV12-4 with TRBJ1-4; 7 nucleotides match TRBD1. CDR3 length equals 16 residues. V lost 5 bases, J lost 7 bases, and 13 bases stayed unmatched. This CDR3 reads CASSLHRGGIAEKLFF. CDR3 in DNA: TGTGCCAGCAGTCTACACAGGGGAGGCATAGCTGAAAAACTGTTTTTT.

A few counts support this clonotype. The chain combines TRBV27 with TRBJ2-7, with D possibly being TRBD2 (6 bases). V was shortened by 3 bases and J by 3 bases, with 15 bases between the two germline ends. CDR1 MNHEY and CDR2 SMNVEV come from the germline V gene (reference sequence). This CDR3 is 15 amino acids long. CDR3 in amino acids: CASSFHGTQNYEQYF. The CDR3 DNA sequence: TGTGCCAGCAGTTTTCACGGGACTCAAAACTACGAGCAGTACTTC.

The chain joins TRBV7-2 to TRBJ1-3, with no clear D. Germline lookup yields CDR1 SGHTA and CDR2 FQGNSA. V was shortened by 4 bases and J by 0 bases, with 10 bases between the two germline ends. The CDR3 has 15 residues. This chain's CDR3 is CASSSTFISGNTIYF. The CDR3 region has the DNA TGTGCCAGCAGCTCCACTTTTATCTCTGGAAACACCATATATTTT.

The rearrangement links TRBV24-1 to TRBJ2-5; tentative D call: TRBD1 (5 bases). The CDR3 spans 15 residues. CDR1 is KGHDR and CDR2 is SFDVKD in the germline V gene. Trimming removed 3 bases at V and 5 bases at J, with 15 bases between. CDR3 sequence: CATSDLTDKSETQYF. CDR3 nucleotides: TGTGCCACCAGTGATCTTACGGACAAGTCGGAGACCCAGTACTTC.

This clonotype was seen a few times. The DNA is omitted, as the CDR3 cannot be located on it reliably, and the CDR3 follows TCRdb's listing. V usage is TRBV4-3 and J usage is TRBJ2-3. Germline CDR1 LGHNA, CDR2 YSLEER. The CDR3 region is 15 residues in length, termini included. This CDR3 reads CASSQDFGNGNTQYF.